This T cell receptor (beta chain) was recorded in a study of blood T cells in healthy people across ages. Across the whole study: Per two T cells, template switching captured roughly one barcoded beta molecule. Study results and caveats: A greater number of naive CD4+ cells and higher diversity distinguished long-lived donors from aged donors. Naive and antigen-experienced cells could not be conclusively compared, given unsorted PBMCs.

For the second PCR, which ran for 7 to 11 cycles, a sample-barcoded 5' primer and a J-beta primer mix were used. Paired-end reads containing CDR3 totaled no fewer than 2.5 million for each sample. In TCRdb, the 5' RACE reads were re-called with MiXCR into one record per CDR3 protein. The profile shows approximately 880,000 distinct CDR3 sequences, around 48% of them singletons. This clonotype was detected only a few times. What it binds is unknown. This CDR3 has 14 residues. V lost 5 bases and J lost 9, with 17 bases in between. This TCR was sampled from a man aged 25-45 years in good health. The V and J genes are TRBV12-3 or TRBV12-4 and TRBJ1-5; perhaps TRBD1 as D (5 bases). The sample comprised blood. The CDR3 coding sequence is TGTGCCAGCAGTGCCGACAGCGATCGGCGGCCCCAGCATTTT. It translates to CASSADSDRRPQHF.